The source of this TCR beta chain is a study of OX40 agonist ivuxolimab in advanced cancers. Germline CDR1 SNHLY, CDR2 FYNNEI. This CDR3 comprises 15 residues. TCRdb's copy holds only in-frame clones and misses some; the assay was immunoSEQ multiplex PCR. The sample comprises more than 50,000 clones, 86% of which are singletons, and about 0.95% rests with the top ten. The chain carries TRBV2 and TRBJ2-5; no reliable D call. Near its end, the DNA agrees better with TRBJ2-7, so the J call may be wrong. The sequence came from an adult with an advanced solid tumor such as melanoma, head and neck, liver or kidney cancer. Sequencing used CD4+ or CD8+ T cells sorted from blood, obtained in a trial of the OX40 agonist ivuxolimab. CDR3 DNA: TGTGCCAGCAGATCGCCGGGTACGAACCGCTACGAGCAGTACTTC. This codes for CASRSPGTNRYEQYF.